This T cell receptor beta chain was profiled in a study of siplizumab effects on memory and regulatory T cells. The study's findings and limits: For mappable alloreactive CD4+ clones, the mean Treg-derived fraction was around 69% with siplizumab and under 35% in controls. Most proliferating CD4+ or CD8+ clones, roughly 75-96%, had no naive or memory assignment. Only a minor fraction of alloreactive clones mapped to unstimulated subsets.

Concerning this clone: The antigen remains undetermined.

Germline V lookup: CDR1 SQVTM, CDR2 ANQGSEA. The V gene lost 4 bases and the J gene lost 5 bases, with 12 bases spanning the gap. The length of the CDR3 is 14 residues. Some 9.7 x 10^4 TCR templates were assayed per sample. Method: immunoSEQ multiplex PCR; TCRdb's copy keeps in-frame clones and lacks some. The sample records about 100,000 clones, 75% to 95% being singletons. Sample: CD4+ T cells sorted from blood. The clonotype originates from a human donor in good health. The J gene is TRBJ1-6, the V gene TRBV29-1, with D perhaps matching TRBD1 (5 bases). In DNA form, the CDR3 reads TGCAGCGTTGCCCTCGGGGGGAATAATTCACCCCTCCACTTT. Protein product: CSVALGGNNSPLHF.